This T cell receptor beta chain was obtained from a study of blood T cells in healthy people across ages. Study-level points and caveats: Diversity figures based on one million T cells were deemed too low.

No fewer than 5.5 micrograms of total RNA were isolated from every sample. To note about this clonotype: Its antigen is still unknown.

Germline V gene lookup returns CDR1 MGHRA and CDR2 YSYEKL. V was shortened by 1 base and J by 1 base, with 12 bases between the two germline ends. The CDR3 totals 16 residues. Using a J-beta primer mix together with a sample-barcoded 5' primer, a second PCR was run for roughly 7 to 11 cycles. TCRdb re-called the 5' RACE reads with MiXCR, one entry per CDR3 protein. The table shows some 710,000 distinct CDR3 sequences, with 35% to 60% occurring only once. Input material: blood. This chain links TRBV4-1 with TRBJ2-3; D uncertain. The TCR sequence derives from a man aged 80 or over in good health. In DNA form, the CDR3 reads TGCGCCAGCAGCCAAGTATTCAATAGTGGCACAGATACGCAGTATTTT. This encodes CASSQVFNSGTDTQYF.